The 28 T cell receptor beta chains listed next were all sequenced from one sample in a study of cytomegalovirus exposure and HLA in healthy donors. Clones were sequenced by immunoSEQ multiplex PCR, and TCRdb holds only the in-frame ones, with some missing. The sample records 150,000 to 200,000 clones, approximately 96% being singletons. Sample: PBMCs. Every receptor here comes from a woman aged 18-29 years in good health and CMV-seronegative.

The chain carries TRBV29-1 and TRBJ2-3; 7 nucleotides line up with TRBD2. V was pared by 4 bases and J by 3 bases, with 4 bases of the junction left unmatched. Germline CDR1 reads SQVTM; CDR2 reads ANQGSEA. CDR3 length: 13 amino acids. The CDR3 sequence is CSVVSGGTDTQYF. CDR3 coding DNA: TGCAGCGTTGTATCGGGGGGAACAGATACGCAGTATTTT.

The chain recombines TRBV7-6 with TRBJ2-7; a possible D gene is TRBD2 (5 bases). Germline V gene lookup returns CDR1 SGHVS and CDR2 FNYEAQ. Trimming removed 5 bases from V and 2 bases from J, with 19 bases in between. CDR3 length: 16 residues. CDR3: CASSPEPGIYPYEQYF. For the CDR3, the DNA is TGTGCCAGCAGCCCGGAACCGGGAATCTACCCCTACGAGCAGTACTTC. Full variable domain (outside the CDR3, taken from reference TRBV7-6 and TRBJ2-7): GAGVSQSPRYKVTKRGQDVALRCDPISGHVSLYWYRQALGQGPEFLTYFNYEAQQDKSGLPNDRFSAERPEGSISTLTIQRTEQRDSAMYRCASSPEPGIYPYEQYFGPGTRLTVT.

This chain joins TRBV15 and TRBJ1-2; 9 nucleotides match TRBD1. The V gene's germline CDR1 is LNHNV and CDR2 YYDKDF (reference sequence). The CDR3 totals 15 residues. Losses at the gene ends were 0 bases for V and 7 bases for J; bases not matched to a gene: 6. CDR3 protein: CATSRDRGTGSGYTF. The DNA for the CDR3 is TGTGCCACCAGCAGAGATAGAGGGACAGGGTCTGGCTACACCTTC.

This clone was counted between two and nine times. This chain links TRBV4-3 with TRBJ2-1; 10 nucleotides align to TRBD2. The CDR3 has 16 residues. The V segment lost 4 bases and the J segment 3 bases; nucleotides outside the gene matches: 6. Germline V gives CDR1 LGHNA, CDR2 YSLEER. The CDR3, as DNA: TGCGCCAGCAGCCTCTCTAGCGGGGGCAGCTACAATGAGCAGTTCTTC. This codes for CASSLSSGGSYNEQFF.

The CDR3 nucleotides are TGTGCCAGCAGCTCCACCTCCCCCGACAGGAACTATGGCTACACCTTC. This encodes CASSSTSPDRNYGYTF. V usage is TRBV7-2 and J usage is TRBJ1-2; possibly TRBD1 for D (6 bases). CDR3 length equals 16 residues. V was shortened by 4 bases and J by 2 bases, with 17 bases between the two germline ends. Germline loops: CDR1 SGHTA, CDR2 FQGNSA.

J is TRBJ1-2 and V is TRBV2; D gene unclear. V lost 4 bases to trimming and J lost 8 bases, with 20 bases between them. The CDR3 is made up of 15 amino acids. Germline V lookup: CDR1 SNHLY, CDR2 FYNNEI. CDR3 nucleotide sequence: TGTGCCAGCAGTGTAGGTGAAGGAGTTTCTGGCGGCTACACCTTC. Translating it yields CASSVGEGVSGGYTF.

For this clone: Sequence at one end of the junction differs from germline and may be a read error. V is TRBV6-1 and J is TRBJ1-2, with TRBD1 as a possible D gene (5 bases). The germline gives CDR1 MNHNS, CDR2 SASEGT. CDR3 length equals 16 residues. CDR3 amino acids: CASNEGTIPPTGGYTF. In DNA form, the CDR3 reads TGTGCCAGCAATGAAGGGACTATCCCCCCCACAGGTGGCTACACCTTC.

The chain joins TRBV15 to TRBJ1-5; 11 bases agree with TRBD1. V gave up 0 bases and J gave up 1 base; unmatched junction bases: 8. CDR1 is LNHNV and CDR2 is YYDKDF in the germline V gene (reference sequence). The CDR3 spans 19 residues. As DNA, the CDR3 is TGTGCCACCAGCAGAGATCAGTGGGGGACAGGGGGAAGCAATCAGCCCCAGCATTTT. Its translation is CATSRDQWGTGGSNQPQHF.

The V call is TRBV6-4, the J call TRBJ1-1; TRBD1 agrees at 9 bases. The CDR3 length is 13 residues. Losses at the gene ends were 6 bases for V and 5 bases for J; bases not matched to a gene: 4. The germline V gene encodes CDR1 MRHNA and CDR2 SNTAGT. The CDR3 DNA follows: TGTGCCAGCAGCGCCGGGACAGGGACTGAAGCTTTCTTT. This translates into CASSAGTGTEAFF.

The genes are TRBV5-6 and TRBJ2-5; D perhaps matches TRBD2 (5 bases). CDR3 length: 15 amino acids. CDR1 SGHDT and CDR2 YYEEEE come from the germline V gene. Trimming removed 2 bases from V and 2 bases from J, with 13 bases in between. The CDR3 nucleotides are TGTGCCAGCAGCTTATGGCGGGCCCGACAAGAGACCCAGTACTTC. As protein: CASSLWRARQETQYF. Drawing the rest from reference TRBV5-6 and TRBJ2-5, the complete variable domain is DAGVTQSPTHLIKTRGQQVTLRCSPKSGHDTVSWYQQALGQGPQFIFQYYEEEERQRGNFPDRFSGHQFPNYSSELNVNALLLGDSALYLCASSLWRARQETQYFGPGTRLLVL.

The chain employs TRBV18 and TRBJ1-2, with D possibly being TRBD1 (6 bases). CDR1 is KGHSH, CDR2 LQKENI, per germline. V was pared by 4 bases and J by 2 bases, with 14 bases between. The CDR3 is 15 amino acids. The CDR3 DNA follows: TGTGCCAGCTCACTCGGACAGTCACAGAACTATGGCTACACCTTC. This gives the protein CASSLGQSQNYGYTF.

The chain links TRBV6-5 to TRBJ1-4; 7 nucleotides align to TRBD1. This CDR3 contains 14 residues. The V and J ends lost 6 bases and 8 bases, in that order; junction bases with no gene match: 9. Germline V gene data show CDR1 as MNHEY and CDR2 as SVGAGI. The CDR3 coding sequence is TGTGCCAGCAGCCCCGACAGGGATGGAGAAAAACTGTTTTTT. It yields the protein CASSPDRDGEKLFF.

The V and J genes are TRBV11-2 and TRBJ1-2, with 7 bases fitting TRBD1. From germline, CDR1 is SGHAT and CDR2 FQNNGV. The CDR3 is 13 amino acids. Trimming took 3 bases from V and 7 from J; bases not matched to a gene: 5. CDR3 in amino acids: CASSLPGGGGYTF. The CDR3 bases are TGTGCCAGCAGCTTGCCAGGGGGTGGTGGCTACACCTTC.

The V call is TRBV2, the J call TRBJ2-7; the match to TRBD2 covers 9 bases. V was clipped by 3 bases and J by 7 bases; unmatched bases: 13. The CDR3 totals 16 residues. Germline-derived CDR1 and CDR2 are SNHLY and FYNNEI. This chain's CDR3 is CASSEGTSPTVGEQYF. CDR3 bases: TGTGCCAGCAGTGAGGGGACTAGCCCTACCGTGGGAGAGCAGTACTTC.

This rearrangement joins TRBV15 to TRBJ2-7, with 7 bases fitting TRBD2. Per germline, CDR1 LNHNV and CDR2 YYDKDF (reference sequence). The CDR3 has 16 amino acids. V shed 1 base and J 1 base; nucleotides not matched to a gene: 7. CDR3 nucleotide sequence: TGTGCCACCAGCAGAGGGGCCCGGGGGGATTCCTACGAGCAGTACTTC. It specifies CATSRGARGDSYEQYF.

This clone was recorded many times. V gene TRBV6-5 combines with J gene TRBJ2-7, with TRBD1 matching over 7 bases. V was clipped by 6 bases and J by 3 bases; unmatched bases: 5. Germline CDR1 and CDR2: MNHEY and SVGAGI. The CDR3 contains 13 residues. This CDR3 is CASRRRDSYEQYF. CDR3 sequence (DNA): TGTGCCAGCAGACGCCGGGACAGCTACGAGCAGTACTTC.

This clone appeared a single time. J is TRBJ1-2 and V is TRBV7-9; D gene ambiguous. This CDR3 comprises 13 residues. V dropped 2 bases and J dropped 8 bases, with 12 bases sitting between them. Germline V gene data show CDR1 as SEHNR and CDR2 as FQNEAQ (reference sequence). CDR3 DNA sequence: TGTGCCAGCAGCTTACCTCCTGGGGAGGGCTACACCTTC. Residues: CASSLPPGEGYTF.

The V and J genes are TRBV4-3 and TRBJ2-1; TRBD2 aligns across 8 bases. CDR1 and CDR2 from the germline V gene are LGHNA and YSLEER. After removal of 3 bases from V and 4 bases from J, the junction contained 8 bases not matched to a gene. This CDR3 has 16 amino acids. The CDR3 loop reads CASSHRAGAGYNEQFF. DNA for the CDR3: TGCGCCAGCAGCCATCGAGCGGGGGCCGGGTACAATGAGCAGTTCTTC.

This clone has just one count. The V gene is TRBV4-3, the J gene TRBJ1-1; D possibly corresponds to TRBD1 (5 bases). Per germline, CDR1 LGHNA and CDR2 YSLEER. V gave up 6 bases and J gave up 7 bases, with 15 bases separating them. The CDR3 has 13 residues. The CDR3 spells CASSRGGDYEAFF. The CDR3 nucleotides read TGCGCCAGCAGTCGCGGGGGGGACTATGAAGCTTTCTTT.

DNA for the CDR3: TGCAGCGTTCGGCACGGGACAGAAGAGACCCAGTACTTC. Encoded protein: CSVRHGTEETQYF. J is TRBJ2-5 and V is TRBV29-1, with 7 bases matching TRBD1. V shed 5 bases, J shed 3 bases, and the junction held 6 bases outside the gene matches. The CDR3 loop spans 13 amino acids. CDR1 is SQVTM and CDR2 is ANQGSEA in the germline V gene.

This rearrangement joins TRBV5-1 to TRBJ2-5; no definite D call. V was pared by 4 bases and J by 0 bases, with 4 bases between. This CDR3 has 12 amino acids. CDR1 and CDR2 from the germline V gene are SGHRS and YFSETQ. Written as DNA, the CDR3 is TGCGCCAGCAGCCCTCACCAAGAGACCCAGTACTTC. Translating it yields CASSPHQETQYF.

The V call is TRBV29-1, the J call TRBJ1-2, with D hard to call. The CDR3 is 12 residues long. Deletions cut 3 bases from V and 7 bases from J, with 12 bases between. CDR1 is SQVTM and CDR2 is ANQGSEA in the germline V gene. CDR3 in amino acids: CSVDRWEGGYTF. The CDR3 DNA reads TGCAGCGTTGATCGGTGGGAGGGTGGCTACACCTTC.

This clone was detected once. This sequence joins TRBV5-1 and TRBJ2-7; TRBD1 might be the D (5 bases). The CDR3 loop spans 15 amino acids. Germline CDR1 is SGHRS and CDR2 is YFSETQ. Trimming cost V 0 bases and J 2 bases, with 12 bases left between them. In DNA form, the CDR3 reads TGCGCCAGCAGCTTGGGTGTATCAGGGCCCTACGAGCAGTACTTC. Amino acid sequence: CASSLGVSGPYEQYF.

The chain combines TRBV7-9 with TRBJ2-5, with 7 bases identical to TRBD2. Germline V gene lookup returns CDR1 SEHNR and CDR2 FQNEAQ (reference sequence). Germline trimming cut 7 bases from V and 5 bases from J; bases unmatched to any gene: 4. CDR3 size: 12 residues. This CDR3 is CASTRGVETQYF. The DNA of the CDR3 is TGTGCCAGCACCCGGGGGGTGGAGACCCAGTACTTC.

V and J are TRBV29-1 and TRBJ2-1, with a weak D call TRBD1 (5 bases). Germline V CDR1 and CDR2: SQVTM, ANQGSEA. V gave up 2 bases and J gave up 4 bases, with 18 bases separating them. The CDR3 length is 16 residues. DNA for the CDR3: TGCAGCGTTGAATCAAGGGCTAGGGGTAGGTACAATGAGCAGTTCTTC. It translates to CSVESRARGRYNEQFF.

V is TRBV10-3 and J is TRBJ1-5; D might be TRBD1 (5 bases). The CDR3 consists of 14 residues. Germline CDR1 and CDR2: ENHRY and SYGVKD. Between the trimmed V and J ends, which lost 4 bases and 0 bases, there was a span of 7 bases. The CDR3 is CAISGQNSNQPQHF. The CDR3 nucleotides are TGTGCCATCAGTGGACAGAATAGCAATCAGCCCCAGCATTTT.

The chain is built from TRBV11-1 and TRBJ2-7, with unresolved D. CDR1 is SGHAT, CDR2 FQDESV, per germline (reference sequence). CDR3 size: 12 residues. V was clipped by 5 bases and J by 0 bases, with 5 bases between them. The chain's CDR3 is CASSPLSYEQYF. DNA of the CDR3: TGTGCCAGCAGCCCCCTCTCCTACGAGCAGTACTTC. Together with reference TRBV11-1 and TRBJ2-7, the CDR3 gives the full variable domain: EAEVAQSPRYKITEKSQAVAFWCDPISGHATLYWYRQILGQGPELLVQFQDESVVDDSQLPKDRFSAERLKGVDSTLKIQPAELGDSAMYLCASSPLSYEQYFGPGTRLTVT.

V gene TRBV21-1 combines with J gene TRBJ2-3; the table gives TRBD1 as D, unverified against the DNA. TRBV21-1 is given as a pseudogene. The CDR3 is 15 residues long. CDR3 sequence: CASNLRDRCTDTQYF. CDR3 DNA sequence: TGTGCCAGCAATCTCCGGGACAGGTGCACAGATACGCAGTATTTT.